These 7 T cell receptor beta chains came from one sample sequenced in a study of graft-versus-host responses after intestinal transplantation. TCRdb's table, derived via immunoSEQ multiplex PCR, lists solely in-frame clones and lacks some. The sample lists roughly 110,000 clones; just over 90% were seen once. The antigens of these receptors remain unknown. The sample consisted of unstimulated CD4+ T cells sorted from spleen or lymph node cells, taken before transplant. These receptors originate from a human donor who was the organ donor for an intestinal transplant.

This clone was counted once. This chain connects TRBV6-5 to TRBJ1-1; no reliable D call. Germline CDR1 and CDR2: MNHEY and SVGAGI. V lost 0 bases and J lost 1, with 12 bases in between. CDR3 length: 16 amino acids. The CDR3 DNA reads TGTGCCAGCAGTTACTCGAGCGCTGCCTGGAACACTGAAGCTTTCTTT. This codes for CASSYSSAAWNTEAFF.

V is TRBV2 and J is TRBJ2-2; maybe TRBD1 (6 bases). From germline, CDR1 is SNHLY and CDR2 FYNNEI. The V end was cut by 5 bases, the J end by 0 bases, with 10 bases between. The CDR3 covers 15 residues. CDR3: CASSRRTANTGELFF. The CDR3 DNA sequence: TGTGCCAGCAGTCGCCGGACAGCGAACACCGGGGAGCTGTTTTTT.

In its sample, this clone was seen once. V and J are TRBV11-2 and TRBJ2-5; TRBD2 matches at 8 bases. The CDR3 contains 19 residues. The V gene end was trimmed by 4 bases and the J gene end by 2 bases; junction bases not matched to a gene: 18. The V gene's germline CDR1 is SGHAT and CDR2 FQNNGV. CDR3 residues: CASSYYGGRALAVQETQYF. DNA of the CDR3: TGTGCCAGCAGCTACTATGGGGGGCGGGCACTAGCGGTTCAAGAGACCCAGTACTTC.

The rearrangement uses TRBV5-4 and TRBJ2-1; 9 bases are shared with TRBD1. Losses at the gene ends were 4 bases for V and 8 bases for J; bases not matched to a gene: 16. CDR3 size: 17 residues. Germline V gene data show CDR1 as SGHNT and CDR2 as YYREEE (reference sequence). Written as DNA, the CDR3 is TGTGCCAGCAGCGCCCGGGACAGGGCCTCCCCGCTGGATGAGCAGTTCTTC. Translated, it gives CASSARDRASPLDEQFF.

V usage is TRBV19 and J usage is TRBJ2-7; TRBD2 agrees at 11 bases. V lost 1 base and J lost 5; bases outside the gene matches: 1. The CDR3 runs 14 residues. Germline V CDR1 and CDR2: LNHDA, SQIVND (reference sequence). The CDR3 sequence: CASSIVAGGHEQYF. DNA for the CDR3: TGTGCCAGTAGTATAGTAGCGGGAGGGCACGAGCAGTACTTC.

DNA of the CDR3: TGTGCCAGCAGCCGAACAGGACCCCCAACTGAAGCTTTCTTT. Its protein product is CASSRTGPPTEAFF. The chain combines TRBV27 with TRBJ1-1; tentatively, D is TRBD1 (5 bases). V lost 6 bases, J lost 5 bases, and 16 bases lay in between. CDR3 size: 14 residues. From germline, CDR1 is MNHEY and CDR2 SMNVEV (reference sequence).

Comment on this clone: One end of the junction fails to match germline, which may point to a read error. The chain joins TRBV6-5 to TRBJ2-3; D unresolved. This CDR3 has 11 residues. The germline V gene encodes CDR1 MNHEY and CDR2 SVGAGI. CDR3 nucleotides: TGTGCCAGCGGTTACGGAGATACGCAGTATTTT. Its protein is CASGYGDTQYF.